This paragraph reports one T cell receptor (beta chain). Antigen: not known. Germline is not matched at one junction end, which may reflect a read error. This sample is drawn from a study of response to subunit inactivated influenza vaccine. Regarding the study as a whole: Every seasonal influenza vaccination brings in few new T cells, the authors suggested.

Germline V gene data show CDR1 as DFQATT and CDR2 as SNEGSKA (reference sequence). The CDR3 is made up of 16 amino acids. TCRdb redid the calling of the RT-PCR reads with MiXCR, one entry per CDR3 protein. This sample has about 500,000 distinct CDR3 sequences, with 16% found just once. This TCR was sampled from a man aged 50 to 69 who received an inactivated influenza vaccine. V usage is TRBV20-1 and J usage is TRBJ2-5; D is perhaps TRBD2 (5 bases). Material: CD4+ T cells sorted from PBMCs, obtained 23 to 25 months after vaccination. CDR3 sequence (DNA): TGCTGTGCTAGAGATCAGGCTAGCCGGGGTGGAGGGACCCAGTACTTC. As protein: CCARDQASRGGGTQYF.